This T cell receptor (beta chain) was found in a study of radiation and T cells in renal cell carcinoma. Method: immunoSEQ multiplex PCR; TCRdb's copy keeps in-frame clones and lacks some. This sample has 150,000 to 180,000 clones, with approximately 86% found just once. General study points: Top tumor clonotypes rose in blood 2 weeks post-radiation, then contracted.

Time point here: blood 2 weeks post-SBRT. The treatment denotes: 15 Gy SBRT to primary tumor, nephrectomy 4 weeks later. Regarding this clone: Its antigen is not known.

The TCR was taken from a woman between 45 and 60 years old with renal cell carcinoma. The specimen comprised blood, sampled from a patient whose treatment included radiotherapy and nephrectomy.

The CDR3 here is CASSPQGYTDTQYF. The CDR3 nucleotides read TGTGCCAGCAGCCCGCAGGGATACACAGATACGCAGTATTTT. The chain recombines TRBV7-2 with TRBJ2-3; D perhaps matches TRBD1 (5 bases). This CDR3 is 14 amino acids long. Germline CDR1 reads SGHTA; CDR2 reads FQGNSA. V was cut by 5 bases and J by 2 bases, with 11 bases left in between.